This T cell receptor (beta chain) was documented in a study of cytomegalovirus exposure and HLA in healthy donors (dated 2017 in TCRdb). Background on the whole study: According to an earlier analysis of several hundred of the donors, roughly 180 million T cells yielded 120 million or so unique TCR beta sequences and 276 Gb of sequence data. An early release covering approximately 600 HLA-typed donors comprised about 300 gigabases of sequencing data and approximately 85 million unique TCR sequences. Of the approximately 400 genotyped donors, over 70% fell in the genetic ancestry cluster associated with self-reported Caucasian donors. The study aimed to test whether cataloging public T cell receptors could reveal signatures of past pathogen exposure. The T cell repertoires of some 670 subjects were profiled by immunosequencing and related to cytomegalovirus serostatus. Besides the first cohort of some 670 subjects, a separate validation cohort made up of 120 or so different subjects was used. High-throughput TCR immunosequencing, statistical association of individual TCRs with disease status, and machine learning were combined to predict cytomegalovirus infection status. In a later analysis, previously published TCR beta repertoires from 600 to 850 donors were re-analyzed and high-resolution HLA genotyping was added so that TCR occurrence patterns could be studied. The later analysis used no new phenotypic data to find candidate immune exposures, relying instead on TCR beta sequences and their occurrence across donors. An earlier analysis of several hundred of the donors used high-throughput TCR beta sequencing to judge whether each TCR beta V gene segment behaved as functional or pseudogenic. Alongside the repertoire data, information on donor age, sex, ethnicity and CMV serostatus was compiled. Genome-wide SNP genotypes for about 65% of the roughly 700 donors were used in a later genetic analysis, which treated that subset as a discovery cohort. All discovery cohort repertoires had been generated using a single sequencing platform. Class I and class II HLA loci were covered by the typing at four-digit resolution. The number of donors typed differed by locus, with roughly 620-630 for A, B, C, DRB1 and DQB1, 522 for DQA1, over 600 for DPA1, and some 470 for DPB1. Several DR-DQ haplotypes were treated as single units for association and clustering because of strong linkage in the cohort. Across around 400 genotyped donors of the cohort, an average of about 240,000 unique TCR beta nucleotide sequences per donor were sequenced, and roughly 20% of those sequences were non-productive. Study-wide findings and limitations: Most CMV-associated TCR beta chains appeared to be HLA-restricted in a later analysis, and the HLA associations seemed to be driven largely by CMV exposure. According to a later analysis, TCR association rates differed among HLA loci, with DRB1 alleles showing the most associated TCRs and HLA-C alleles showing the fewest. The authors suggested that the approach could potentially be extended to other disease states and immunological phenotypes. The study gave a list of 150 to 200 TCR beta chains associated with cytomegalovirus. An earlier analysis of roughly 570 of the donors showed that most TCR beta V segments appeared in productive rearrangements either about 87% or about 30% of the time, which broadly matched IMGT annotations. Most TCR sequences were seen in very few donors, while some public TCRs were found in many individuals. Some IMGT-functional V segments, including TRBV6-2 and TRBV6-3, could not be distinguished by the 87-base-pair reads and were therefore excluded. The earlier analysis of 587 of the donors excluded roughly 16 rarely observed V segments, including chromosome 9 orphons, because counts were too low. At a false discovery rate of 0.05, a later analysis linked 15,000 to 20,000 TCR beta sequences to specific HLA alleles. In this cohort, only TCR beta chains were sequenced, and detectable features were limited by the absence of alpha or paired-chain data. A further reported finding was that TCR beta sequences accurately predicted the HLA-A and HLA-B alleles for most subjects in the first cohort. In vitro tests confirmed that a few of the cytomegalovirus-associated TCR beta chains recognize cytomegalovirus antigens. CMV serostatus was the only immune exposure information available for the cohort. The sequencing pipeline was judged likely to have produced a cluster of highly shared sequence variants as a technical artifact. The classifier was reported to diagnose cytomegalovirus status with high specificity and sensitivity in both the original and validation cohorts. According to a later analysis, parvovirus B19, influenza, CMV and Epstein-Barr virus appeared linked to several top co-occurrence clusters. HLA typing was unavailable for some donors at each locus, so association tests used only the typed subset. In a later genetic analysis, fewer N-insertions in productive TCRs were reported among donors in an Asian-associated ancestry cluster than the roughly 640-donor mean. Correlated functional status among segregating V segments might reflect linkage disequilibrium, but an unknown experimental factor could not be ruled out. In a later genetic analysis, a missense DCLRE1C variant was associated with V-gene and J-gene trimming of TCR beta chains, and the association was replicated in an independent cohort. When HLA alleles, especially DR and DQ, strongly co-occurred, attributing TCR associations to individual alleles was difficult. Compared with equally common non-associated chains, HLA-associated TCR beta chains in a later analysis were more clonally expanded and had lower generation probabilities. Sequencing depth was assumed to be roughly uniform across donors in the presence/absence analyses, though that assumption may not hold.

CDR1 WSHSY and CDR2 SAAADI were looked up in the germline V gene. V loses 7 bases of germline sequence and J loses 7 bases, and the interval between the two ends is 13 bases. From its cysteine to its phenylalanine, the CDR3 spans 12 amino acids. Just the 36-base CDR3 DNA is kept, in frame starting at base 1. The protocol used for the library was the immunoSEQ multiplex PCR assay. For the multiplex PCR, a mixture combining 60 forward primers for TCR Vbeta segments and 13 reverse primers for TCR Jbeta segments was used. A multiplex PCR assay on genomic DNA amplified the CDR3 region of rearranged TCR beta genes. The amplified TCR beta libraries were sequenced on the Illumina HiSeq System as 87-base-pair reads. From the authors' description of their analysis: Across the 700 or so repertoires, a later analysis counted some 80 million unique TCR beta chains, 8.5 million to 12 million of which were shared by at least two donors. Raw reads were error-corrected and collapsed into unique sequences by a nearest-neighbor algorithm in which closely related sequences were merged to remove PCR and sequencing errors. CDR3 sequences were aligned to IMGT reference sequences to assign V, D and J gene segments. For a sequence to be retained, at least a six-nucleotide match to both a V gene segment and a J gene segment was required. A rearrangement counted as productive if the CDR3 had no stop codons and remained in frame with V and J, and every other rearrangement counted as non-productive. Following IMGT convention, CDR3 was defined as the stretch from the second conserved V-encoded cysteine up to the conserved J-encoded phenylalanine. The earlier analysis of about 560 of the donors excluded any sequence lacking an unambiguous match to a single V gene segment. An earlier analysis of just under 600 of the donors called V segments functional above 56.7% productive rearrangements and segregating when the between-donor standard deviation exceeded 5%. A statistical classification framework was developed to diagnose cytomegalovirus status using the catalog of TCR beta chain sequences. V and J gene assignment, in a later analysis, came from comparing TCR nucleotide sequences with IMGT/GENE-DB human TR gene sequences. In a later analysis, CDR3 sequences and most-parsimonious VDJ recombination scenarios were assigned using the TCRdist pipeline. In a later analysis, each TCR beta chain was defined by its CDR3 amino acid sequence together with its V-gene family, and reads without a unique V-gene family were excluded. As a way to deal with suspected cross-contamination and a sequencing artifact, a later analysis dropped 592 nucleotide sequences that were highly shared and had low generation probability. In a later analysis, a clonal expansion index for each public chain was calculated from normalized within-repertoire ranks of inferred template counts. A later analysis computed generation probabilities with a VDJ recombination model fitted to out-of-frame rearrangements, and checked the results against IGoR. In a later analysis, hypergeometric tests were used to score TCR-TCR, TCR-HLA and TCR-CMV co-occurrence, with a repertoire-size bias correction applied to TCR pairs. In a later analysis, false discovery rates were estimated by permuting HLA or CMV assignments 20 times. In a later analysis, co-occurring TCRs were grouped using DBSCAN, and TCRdist sequence similarity was added for clustering within HLA-allele-positive subsets. Repertoires with fewer than 30,000 or more than 120,000 public chains, plus five repertoires with anomalous nucleotide sharing, were excluded from co-occurrence clustering. TCRdb took over this immuneACCESS table, retaining in-frame rearrangements with V and J assigned. Such tables are incomplete; in checked studies, under half of the missing clones stem from an unresolved V gene, and the remainder is unexplained. V and J calls plus clone size are reproduced from that table; the DNA served to infer D and trimming. The sample has some 130,000 clones on record, 65% to 90% of them singletons. The top ten hold around 11% of the sample.

The cohort comprised 666 healthy bone marrow donors. At the time of sampling, every cohort member was nominally healthy, though immune exposures that went unrecorded were likely present. The donor tested CMV seropositive and was one of the 289 seropositive cohort members. Each donor provided a peripheral blood sample, and peripheral blood mononuclear cells were used for TCR beta sequencing. The Qiagen DNeasy Blood Extraction Kit was used to extract genomic DNA from the blood cell samples. The table lists this clone with a count of one. Its antigen has not been determined. No clone much larger than this one lies a single base away; base qualities are absent.

The chain was built from TRBV10-2 and TRBJ1-1; the D gene is not confidently resolved. The sequenced sample consisted of PBMCs. This clonotype originated in a male donor in good health and CMV-seropositive. The nucleotide sequence reads as follows: TGCGCCAGCATCGGAGGACCAATTGAAGCTTTCTTT. Its translation reads: CASIGGPIEAFF.